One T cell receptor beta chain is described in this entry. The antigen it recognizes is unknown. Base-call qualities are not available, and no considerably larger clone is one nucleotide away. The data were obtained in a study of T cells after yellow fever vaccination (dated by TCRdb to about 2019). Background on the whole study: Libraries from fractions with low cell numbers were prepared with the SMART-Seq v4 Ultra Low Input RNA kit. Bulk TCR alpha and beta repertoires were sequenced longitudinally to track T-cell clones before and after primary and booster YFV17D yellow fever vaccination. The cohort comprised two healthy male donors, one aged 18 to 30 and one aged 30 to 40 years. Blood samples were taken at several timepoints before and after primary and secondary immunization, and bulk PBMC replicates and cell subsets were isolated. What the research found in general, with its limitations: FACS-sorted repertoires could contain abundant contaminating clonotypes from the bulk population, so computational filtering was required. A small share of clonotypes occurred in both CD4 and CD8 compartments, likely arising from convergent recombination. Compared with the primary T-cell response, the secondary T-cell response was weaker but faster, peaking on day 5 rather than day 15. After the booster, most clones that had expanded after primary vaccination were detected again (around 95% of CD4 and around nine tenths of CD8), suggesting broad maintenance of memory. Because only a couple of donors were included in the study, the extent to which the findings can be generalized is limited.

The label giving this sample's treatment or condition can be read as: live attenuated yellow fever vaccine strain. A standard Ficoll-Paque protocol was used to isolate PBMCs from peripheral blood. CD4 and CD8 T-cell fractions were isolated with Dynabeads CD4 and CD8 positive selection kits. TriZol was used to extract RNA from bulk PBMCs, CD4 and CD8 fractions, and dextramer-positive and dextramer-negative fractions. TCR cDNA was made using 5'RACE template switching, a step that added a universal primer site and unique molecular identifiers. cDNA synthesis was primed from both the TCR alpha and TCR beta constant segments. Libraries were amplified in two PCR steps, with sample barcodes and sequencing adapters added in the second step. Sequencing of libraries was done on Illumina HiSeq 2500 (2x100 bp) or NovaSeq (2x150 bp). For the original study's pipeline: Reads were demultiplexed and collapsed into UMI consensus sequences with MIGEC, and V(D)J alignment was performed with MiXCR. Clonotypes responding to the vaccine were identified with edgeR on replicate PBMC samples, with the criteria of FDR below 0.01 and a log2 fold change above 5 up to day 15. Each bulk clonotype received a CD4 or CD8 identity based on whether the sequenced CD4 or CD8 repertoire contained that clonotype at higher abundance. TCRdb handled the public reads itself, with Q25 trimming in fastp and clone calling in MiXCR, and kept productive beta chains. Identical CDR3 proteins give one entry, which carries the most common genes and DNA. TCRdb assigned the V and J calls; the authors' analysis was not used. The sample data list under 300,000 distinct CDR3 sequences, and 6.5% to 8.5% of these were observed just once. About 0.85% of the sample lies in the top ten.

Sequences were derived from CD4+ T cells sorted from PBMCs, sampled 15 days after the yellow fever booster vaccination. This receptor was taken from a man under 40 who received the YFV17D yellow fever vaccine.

The encoded CDR3 is CASSYSRTSSTDTQYF. Read as DNA, the sequence is TGTGCCAGCAGTTACTCAAGGACTAGCAGCACAGATACGCAGTATTTT. The chain joins TRBV6-5 to TRBJ2-3; TRBD2 aligns with 8 central bases. CDR1 and CDR2, per the germline V gene, are MNHEY and SVGAGI. V is pruned by 0 bases and J by 0 bases, leaving 2 bases of the junction without a gene match. The CDR3 measures 16 amino acids from cysteine to phenylalanine. The only DNA kept is the CDR3, 48 bases in frame from the first base.